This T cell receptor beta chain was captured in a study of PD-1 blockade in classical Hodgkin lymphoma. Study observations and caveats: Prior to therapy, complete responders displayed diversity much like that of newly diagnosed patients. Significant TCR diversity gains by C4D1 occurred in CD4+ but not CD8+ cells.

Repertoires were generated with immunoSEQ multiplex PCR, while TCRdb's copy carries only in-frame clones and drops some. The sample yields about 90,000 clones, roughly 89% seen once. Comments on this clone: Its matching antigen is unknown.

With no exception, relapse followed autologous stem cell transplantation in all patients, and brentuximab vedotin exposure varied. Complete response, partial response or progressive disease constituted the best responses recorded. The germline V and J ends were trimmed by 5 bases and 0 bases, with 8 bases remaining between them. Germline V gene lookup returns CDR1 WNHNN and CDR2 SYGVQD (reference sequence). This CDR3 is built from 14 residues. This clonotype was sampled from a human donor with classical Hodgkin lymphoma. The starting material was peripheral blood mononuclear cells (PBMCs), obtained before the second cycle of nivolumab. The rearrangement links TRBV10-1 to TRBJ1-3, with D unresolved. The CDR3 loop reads CASSPVVSGNTIYF. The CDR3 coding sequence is TGCGCCAGCAGTCCCGTGGTCTCTGGAAACACCATATATTTT.